Described below is a single T cell receptor (beta chain) sequence and its context. The method was immunoSEQ multiplex PCR; TCRdb's version includes in-frame clones alone and lacks a portion of them. The sample contains 2 million or so clones, 85% to 95% of which appear only once. CD45RO negativity and positive selection for CCR7 defined naive CD8 cells, a population that excluded terminally differentiated effector memory CD45RA+ cells. Losses at the gene ends were 0 bases for V and 7 bases for J; bases not matched to a gene: 9. Germline-derived CDR1 and CDR2 are PRHDT and FYEKMQ (reference sequence). The CDR3 is 17 amino acids. This sample was included in a study of shared clonotypes between healthy human individuals.

This sequence was found in a man younger than 30 in good health. The genes are TRBV13 and TRBJ2-1, with TRBD2 identical over 10 bases. Sequencing input: naive CD8+ T cells sorted from blood. DNA of the CDR3: TGTGCCAGCAGCTTAGGCCGAGCGGGAGGGCCTGGGAATGAGCAGTTCTTC. Protein: CASSLGRAGGPGNEQFF.